This T cell receptor beta chain emerged from a study of blood T cell repertoires in COVID-19. Study context: T cells, B-cell-depleted T cells, or PBMCs provided the cDNA or gDNA that served as material.

Germline loops: CDR1 SGHTA, CDR2 FQGNSA. This CDR3 contains 17 residues. V lost 5 bases to trimming and J lost 4 bases; unmatched junction nucleotides: 13. Self-reported history from a screening survey and questionnaire set each donor's cohort. Two consecutive negative NP/OP PCR tests, clearance, or resolved symptoms defined Cohort 3 recovery. Per the authors' pipeline: Amplification of reference gene primers was used by the study to estimate nucleated cell counts. The data were produced by immunoSEQ multiplex PCR, yet TCRdb's version contains in-frame clones alone and is incomplete. V and J calls and clone size are given by that table; D and trimming were obtained from the DNA. The table includes about 170,000 clones, about nine tenths detected once.

The TCR was taken from a woman younger than 35 who had recovered from COVID-19. The rearrangement uses TRBV7-2 and TRBJ2-1; 8 bases are shared with TRBD2. The sample comprised PBMCs or T cells enriched from blood (not recorded which). The DNA of the CDR3 is TGTGCCAGCAGCCCCAGGTTTGTTAGCGGGAAATACAATGAGCAGTTCTTC. Translating it yields CASSPRFVSGKYNEQFF.